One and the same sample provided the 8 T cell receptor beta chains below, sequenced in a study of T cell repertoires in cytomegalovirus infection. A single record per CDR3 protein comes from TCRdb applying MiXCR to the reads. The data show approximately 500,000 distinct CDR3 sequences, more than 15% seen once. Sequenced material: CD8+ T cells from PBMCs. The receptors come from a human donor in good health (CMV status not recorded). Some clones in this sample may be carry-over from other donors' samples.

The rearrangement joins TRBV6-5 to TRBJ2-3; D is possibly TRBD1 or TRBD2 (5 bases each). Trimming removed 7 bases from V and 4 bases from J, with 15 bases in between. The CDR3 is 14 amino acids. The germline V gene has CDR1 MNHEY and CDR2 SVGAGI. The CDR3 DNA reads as TGTGCCAGCACTAGAGCAGGGAGCGCAGATACGCAGTATTTT. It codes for CASTRAGSADTQYF.

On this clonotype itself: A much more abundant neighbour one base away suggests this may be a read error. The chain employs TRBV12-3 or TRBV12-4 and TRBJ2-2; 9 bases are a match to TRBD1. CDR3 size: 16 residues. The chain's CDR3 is CASSLLQGAGTGKLFF. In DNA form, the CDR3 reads TGTGCCAGCAGTTTACTACAGGGGGCTGGGACCGGGAAGCTGTTTTTT.

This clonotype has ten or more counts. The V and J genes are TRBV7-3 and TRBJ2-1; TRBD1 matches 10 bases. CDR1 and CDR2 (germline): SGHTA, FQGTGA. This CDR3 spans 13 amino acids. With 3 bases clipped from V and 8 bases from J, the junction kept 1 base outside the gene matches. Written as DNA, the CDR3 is TGTGCCAGCAGCTTCGGGACAGGGGATGAGCAGTTCTTC. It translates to CASSFGTGDEQFF.

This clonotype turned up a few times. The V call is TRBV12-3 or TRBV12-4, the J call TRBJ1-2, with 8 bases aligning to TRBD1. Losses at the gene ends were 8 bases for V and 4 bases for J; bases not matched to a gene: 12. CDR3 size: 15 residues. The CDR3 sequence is CASGVGQGIIYGYTF. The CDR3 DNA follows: TGTGCCAGCGGAGTTGGACAGGGAATAATCTATGGCTACACCTTC.

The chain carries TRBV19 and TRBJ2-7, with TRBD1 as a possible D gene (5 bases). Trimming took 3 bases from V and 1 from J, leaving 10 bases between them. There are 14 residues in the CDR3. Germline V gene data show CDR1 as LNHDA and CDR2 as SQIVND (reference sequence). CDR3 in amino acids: CASSIWQGSYEQYF. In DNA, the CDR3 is TGTGCCAGTAGTATCTGGCAGGGTTCCTACGAGCAGTACTTC.

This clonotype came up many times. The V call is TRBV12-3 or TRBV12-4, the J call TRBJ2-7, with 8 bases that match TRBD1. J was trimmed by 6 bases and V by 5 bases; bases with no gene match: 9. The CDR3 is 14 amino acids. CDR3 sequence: CASSRETGVVEQYF. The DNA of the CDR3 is TGTGCCAGCAGTAGGGAGACAGGGGTGGTCGAGCAGTACTTC.

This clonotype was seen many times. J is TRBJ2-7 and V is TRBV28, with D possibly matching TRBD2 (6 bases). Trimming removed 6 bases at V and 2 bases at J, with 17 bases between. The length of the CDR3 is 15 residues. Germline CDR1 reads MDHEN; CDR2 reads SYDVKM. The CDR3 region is CASSRRARPPYEQYF. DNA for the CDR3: TGTGCCAGCAGCCGGAGGGCCCGGCCCCCCTACGAGCAGTACTTC.

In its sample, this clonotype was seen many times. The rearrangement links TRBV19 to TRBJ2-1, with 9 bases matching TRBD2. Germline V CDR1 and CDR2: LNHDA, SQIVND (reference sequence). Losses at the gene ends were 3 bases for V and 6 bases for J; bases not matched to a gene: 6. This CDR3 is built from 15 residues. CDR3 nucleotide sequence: TGTGCCAGTAGTATCCGGGCGGGAGGGCCCAATGAGCAGTTCTTC. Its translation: CASSIRAGGPNEQFF.